A single sample is the source of the 5 T cell receptor beta chains below, sequenced in a study of tumor-infiltrating lymphocytes in oesophageal squamous cell carcinoma. TCRdb redid the calling of the PCR reads with MiXCR, one entry per CDR3 protein. Here the sample spans approximately 13,000 distinct CDR3 sequences, less than 55% being singletons. The sequencing input was esophageal tumor tissue. Source of these receptors: a female donor with esophageal squamous cell carcinoma.

This clonotype is medium-sized within its sample. V and J are TRBV12-3 or TRBV12-4 and TRBJ2-7; a weak D match, TRBD1 (6 bases). The CDR3 runs 12 residues. Trimming stripped 6 bases from V and 3 bases from J, with 9 bases between. CDR3 sequence: CASRPDSYEQYF. The CDR3, as DNA: TGTGCCAGCAGACCGGACAGCTACGAGCAGTACTTC.

This clonotype was counted a few times. The conserved phenylalanine or tryptophan normally closing the CDR3 is absent here, so this likely arose from a read error. The limits of the CDR3 on the DNA are not certain, so only TCRdb's listed CDR3 is given. The V and J genes are TRBV7-6 and TRBJ2-3; the D call in the table, TRBD1, was not verified against the DNA. Germline V gene lookup returns CDR1 SGHVS and CDR2 FNYEAQ. The CDR3 spans 14 amino acids, including both terminal residues. Here the CDR3 reads CASSYRYNEQFFGP.

The J gene is TRBJ2-3, the V gene TRBV27, with D possibly being TRBD2 (6 bases). The CDR3 loop spans 16 amino acids. CDR1 and CDR2 from the germline V gene are MNHEY and SMNVEV (reference sequence). V was shortened by 5 bases and J by 0 bases, with 15 bases between the two germline ends. The CDR3 loop is CASSLTPGTSTDTQYF. In nucleotides, the CDR3 is TGTGCCAGCAGTCTCACGCCCGGGACTAGCACAGATACGCAGTATTTT.

This clonotype was seen only a few times. J is TRBJ2-7 and V is TRBV27, with 9 bases identical to TRBD2. With 7 bases clipped from V and 2 bases from J, the junction kept 12 bases outside the gene matches. CDR1 and CDR2 (germline): MNHEY, SMNVEV (reference sequence). The CDR3 sequence is 16 residues long. This chain's CDR3 is CASIRSSGGPAYEQYF. The CDR3 DNA sequence: TGTGCCAGCATTCGCTCAAGCGGGGGGCCAGCCTACGAGCAGTACTTC.

This clonotype turned up a few times. The chain recombines TRBV4-2 with TRBJ1-6; D is uncertain. Germline V CDR1 and CDR2: LGHNA, YNFKEQ. Trimming cost V 1 base and J 8 bases, with 9 bases left between them. The length of the CDR3 is 14 residues. The CDR3 here is CASSQASSDSPLHF. The CDR3 nucleotides are TGTGCCAGCAGCCAAGCGTCGTCAGATTCACCCCTCCACTTT.